Listed below are T cell receptor beta chains from one sample, sequenced in a study of PD-L1 blockade in urothelial cancer. This table comes from immunoSEQ multiplex PCR, and its TCRdb copy is limited to in-frame clones, with some not included. This sample yields 71,000 or so clones, of which less than 90% are seen a single time; around 3.4% belongs to the top ten. Here the sequenced sample was PBMCs, taken around atezolizumab (anti-PD-L1) treatment. These receptors originate from a man in his fifties or sixties with urothelial cancer. The CDR3 runs from the conserved cysteine through the conserved F or W. A D gene is named only where the DNA matches it firmly. Clone size is stated in some rows and not others, as once, few, many or a class when expanded.

j_call v_call d_call clone_size cdr3_aa cdr3_nt
TRBJ2-1 TRBV11-3 NA once CASSLDTGNEQFF TGTGCCAGCAGCTTAGATACGGGTAATGAGCAGTTCTTC
TRBJ2-7 TRBV6-1 TRBD1 NA CASSETEDRAFEQYF TGTGCCAGCAGTGAAACGGAGGACAGGGCGTTCGAGCAGTACTTC
TRBJ1-3 TRBV9 TRBD1 once CASSASGTGDSGNTIYF TGTGCCAGCAGCGCGTCCGGGACAGGAGACTCTGGAAACACCATATATTTT
TRBJ1-6 TRBV7-9 NA NA CASSLLAGANSPLHF TGTGCCAGCAGCTTACTGGCAGGGGCTAATTCACCCCTCCACTTT
TRBJ1-2 TRBV20-1 NA few CSAIKGDGYTF TGCAGTGCTATTAAGGGAGATGGCTACACCTTC
TRBJ1-5 TRBV19 NA NA CASSGGGGRFNQPQHF TGTGCCAGTAGTGGGGGAGGGGGACGCTTCAATCAGCCCCAGCATTTT
TRBJ2-7 TRBV9 TRBD1 NA CASSFGTAHSYEQYF TGTGCCAGCAGCTTCGGGACAGCCCACTCCTACGAGCAGTACTTC
TRBJ1-1 TRBV6-1 NA NA CASSGGQMRTEAFF TGTGCCAGCAGTGGCGGACAGATGAGGACTGAAGCTTTCTTT
TRBJ2-6 TRBV5-1 NA NA CASSLKGGDRAGANVLTF TGCGCCAGCAGCTTGAAGGGGGGGGATCGGGCTGGGGCCAACGTCCTGACTTTC
TRBJ2-3 TRBV29-1 TRBD2 NA CSVDTEIPLAGADTQYF TGCAGCGTCGACACCGAAATCCCACTAGCGGGAGCAGATACGCAGTATTTT
TRBJ1-5 TRBV30 NA NA CAWCQTGGNQPQHF TGTGCCTGGTGTCAAACCGGGGGCAATCAGCCCCAGCATTTT
TRBJ2-5 TRBV18 TRBD2 NA CASSPASGRGETQYF TGTGCCAGCTCACCGGCCAGCGGGAGGGGAGAGACCCAGTACTTC
TRBJ1-1 TRBV4-3 NA NA CASSQDTAGEAFF TGCGCCAGCAGCCAAGATACGGCAGGAGAAGCTTTCTTT
TRBJ1-1 TRBV11-2 NA NA CASSLVRGNTEAFF TGTGCCAGCAGCTTAGTCAGGGGCAACACTGAAGCTTTCTTT
TRBJ1-1 TRBV7-2 NA NA CASSLRGGGTEAFF TGTGCCAGCAGCTTAAGAGGGGGGGGCACTGAAGCTTTCTTT
TRBJ2-1 TRBV6-5 TRBD2 NA CASGPAGGQGGEQFF TGTGCCAGCGGTCCAGCGGGAGGGCAGGGGGGTGAGCAGTTCTTC
TRBJ1-4 TRBV4-3 NA NA CASSQDLAGGGEKLFF TGCGCCAGCAGCCAAGATTTGGCCGGGGGGGGTGAAAAACTGTTTTTT
TRBJ1-6 TRBV6-5 NA NA CASRLDTTNSPLHF TGTGCCAGCCGATTAGACACAACTAATTCACCCCTCCACTTT
TRBJ2-2 TRBV25-1 NA NA CASTGRGTARTGELFF TGTGCCAGCACTGGACGGGGGACGGCGAGGACCGGGGAGCTGTTTTTT
TRBJ2-7 TRBV18 TRBD2 NA CASSPGSGRANEQYF TGTGCCAGCTCACCAGGTAGCGGGAGGGCCAACGAGCAGTACTTC
TRBJ2-5 TRBV7-7 TRBD1 NA CASSLGTAYQETQYF TGTGCCAGCAGCCTAGGGACAGCTTACCAAGAGACCCAGTACTTC
TRBJ2-7 TRBV9 NA NA CASSVAGAAFYEQYF TGTGCCAGCAGCGTAGCTGGGGCGGCATTCTACGAGCAGTACTTC
TRBJ1-1 TRBV2 NA NA CASMRDTEAFF TGTGCCAGCATGAGGGACACTGAAGCTTTCTTT
TRBJ2-7 TRBV18 NA NA CASSLRDISHEQYF TGTGCCAGCTCCCTCCGGGACATTAGCCACGAGCAGTACTTC
TRBJ2-3 TRBV7-6 TRBD1 NA CASSNRDRGRAADTQYF TGTGCCAGCAGCAACCGGGACAGGGGGCGCGCGGCAGATACGCAGTATTTT
TRBJ2-5 TRBV18 TRBD2 NA CASSLKLASQETQYF TGTGCCAGCTCACTTAAACTAGCGAGCCAAGAGACCCAGTACTTC
TRBJ1-2 TRBV5-1 NA NA CASSPTGGQNYYGYTF TGCGCCAGCAGTCCTACCGGCGGACAGAACTACTATGGCTACACCTTC
TRBJ2-5 TRBV11-2 NA NA CASSLARVQGTQYF TGTGCCAGCAGCTTAGCGAGGGTACAGGGGACCCAGTACTTC
TRBJ2-7 TRBV19 TRBD1 NA CASSITRTGRRSEQYF TGTGCCAGTAGTATAACGAGGACAGGGAGGCGTTCTGAGCAGTACTTC
TRBJ2-2 TRBV10-3 NA NA CAISESGGATGELFF TGTGCCATCAGTGAGTCTGGGGGCGCCACCGGGGAGCTGTTTTTT
TRBJ2-3 TRBV7-2 NA NA CASSLNADTQYF TGTGCCAGCAGCCTGAACGCGGATACGCAGTATTTT
TRBJ2-7 TRBV12-5 NA NA CASSRDKSYEQYF TGTGCTAGTTCACGGGACAAGTCCTACGAGCAGTACTTC
TRBJ1-6 TRBV7-4 TRBD1 few CASSWTGDQSPLHF TGTGCCAGCAGCTGGACAGGGGATCAGTCACCCCTCCACTTT
TRBJ2-1 TRBV28 TRBD2 NA CASSPRLEGLAGGGEQFF TGTGCCAGCAGCCCTAGGCTCGAGGGACTAGCGGGAGGTGGTGAGCAGTTCTTC
TRBJ2-7 TRBV28 NA few CASTRQTGFYEQYF TGTGCCAGCACCCGTCAGACAGGATTCTACGAGCAGTACTTC
TRBJ1-2 TRBV4-1 NA NA CASSQIVGYGYTF TGCGCCAGCAGCCAGATAGTCGGCTATGGCTACACCTTC
TRBJ2-5 TRBV6-5 NA NA CASSYSHGSHPTQYF TGTGCCAGCAGTTACTCCCACGGGTCCCACCCCACCCAGTACTTC
TRBJ1-4 TRBV9 TRBD1 NA CASSARQGQPNEKLFF TGTGCCAGCAGCGCCCGACAGGGGCAGCCTAATGAAAAACTGTTTTTT
TRBJ2-7 TRBV7-9 TRBD2 once CASSFSGGKTYEQYF TGTGCCAGCAGCTTTAGCGGGGGGAAAACCTACGAGCAGTACTTC
TRBJ2-1 TRBV5-4 NA NA CASSLRDKDEQFF TGTGCCAGCAGCTTGCGGGACAAAGATGAGCAGTTCTTC
TRBJ1-5 TRBV2 TRBD1 NA CASSGQGSNQPQHF TGTGCCAGCAGTGGACAGGGATCCAATCAGCCCCAGCATTTT
TRBJ1-6 TRBV6-1 TRBD1 once CASSPAGTGPSPLHF TGTGCCAGCAGTCCCGCCGGGACAGGGCCTTCACCCCTCCACTTT
TRBJ1-6 TRBV9 NA NA CASSGGDPRYSNSPLHF TGTGCCAGCAGCGGGGGGGATCCTCGGTACTCAAATTCACCCCTCCACTTT
TRBJ2-3 TRBV19 NA NA CASSRQASTDTQYF TGTGCCAGTAGTAGGCAGGCTTCCACAGATACGCAGTATTTT
TRBJ2-3 TRBV11-2 NA NA CASSLDLGRKHF TGTGCCAGCAGCTTAGATCTCGGGAGAAAGCATTTT
TRBJ1-1 TRBV10-2 NA NA CASSDTVSAEAFF TGCGCCAGCAGTGACACCGTCTCGGCTGAAGCTTTCTTT
TRBJ1-5 TRBV7-9 TRBD1 once CASSAGQVNQPQHF TGTGCCAGCAGCGCAGGACAGGTTAACCAGCCCCAGCATTTT
TRBJ1-2 TRBV4-3 NA NA CASSQEGGGRNYGYTF TGCGCCAGCAGCCAGGAGGGCGGGGGCAGGAACTATGGCTACACCTTC
TRBJ1-1 TRBV19 NA few CASSITGVGAFF TGTGCCAGTAGTATAACAGGTGTTGGAGCTTTCTTT
TRBJ2-7 TRBV19 NA NA CASSMIGQGSYEQYF TGTGCCAGTAGTATGATAGGGCAGGGCTCCTACGAGCAGTACTTC
TRBJ2-7 TRBV11-2 TRBD2 NA CASSSRGGSGEQYF TGTGCCAGCAGCTCGCGGGGAGGGTCTGGGGAGCAGTACTTC
TRBJ2-2 TRBV28 TRBD1 NA CASSTGGSYTGELFF TGTGCCAGCAGTACAGGGGGAAGCTACACCGGGGAGCTGTTTTTT
TRBJ2-7 TRBV13 TRBD2 NA CASSSLGTAGGEQYF TGTGCCAGCAGCTCCCTAGGGACGGCGGGAGGGGAGCAGTACTTC
TRBJ2-3 TRBV4-2 NA NA CASSPEGFRTDTQYF TGTGCCAGCAGCCCCGAGGGCTTTCGCACAGATACGCAGTATTTT
TRBJ1-2 TRBV7-2 NA once CASSFRFLSGGYTF TGTGCCAGCAGCTTTCGCTTCCTGTCGGGTGGCTACACCTTC